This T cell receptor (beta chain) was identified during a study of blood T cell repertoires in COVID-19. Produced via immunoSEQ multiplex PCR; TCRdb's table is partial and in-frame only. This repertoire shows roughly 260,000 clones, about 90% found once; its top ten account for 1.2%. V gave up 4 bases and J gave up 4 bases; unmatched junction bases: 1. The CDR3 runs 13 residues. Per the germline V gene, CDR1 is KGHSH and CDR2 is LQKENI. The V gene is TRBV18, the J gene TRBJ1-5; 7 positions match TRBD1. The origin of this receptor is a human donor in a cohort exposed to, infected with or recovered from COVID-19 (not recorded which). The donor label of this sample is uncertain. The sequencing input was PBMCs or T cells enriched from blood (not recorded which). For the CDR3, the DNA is TGTGCCAGCTCACTACAGGGGAATCAGCCCCAGCATTTT. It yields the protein CASSLQGNQPQHF.